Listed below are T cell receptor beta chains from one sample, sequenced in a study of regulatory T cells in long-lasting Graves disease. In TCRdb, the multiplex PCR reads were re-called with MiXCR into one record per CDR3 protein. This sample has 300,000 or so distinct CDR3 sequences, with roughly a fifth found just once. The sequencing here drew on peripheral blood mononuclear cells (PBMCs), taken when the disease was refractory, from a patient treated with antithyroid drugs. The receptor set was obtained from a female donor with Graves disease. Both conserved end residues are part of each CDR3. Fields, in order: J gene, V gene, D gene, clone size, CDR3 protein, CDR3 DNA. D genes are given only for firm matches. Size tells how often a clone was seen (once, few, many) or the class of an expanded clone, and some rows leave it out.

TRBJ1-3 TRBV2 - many CARHLLVLDGHSGNTIYF TGTGCCAGACACTTACTAGTCCTGGACGGGCACTCTGGAAACACCATATATTTT
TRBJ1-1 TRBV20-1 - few CSASQVTEAFF TGCAGTGCTAGCCAGGTTACTGAAGCTTTCTTT
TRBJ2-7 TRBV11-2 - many CASSFIGTRSYEQYF TGTGCCAGCAGCTTCATCGGGACTCGTTCCTACGAGCAGTACTTC
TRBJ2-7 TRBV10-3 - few CAISDGQGSYEQYF TGTGCCATCAGTGACGGGCAGGGTTCTTACGAGCAGTACTTC
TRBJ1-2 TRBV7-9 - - CASSEGADSF TGTGCCAGCAGCGAGGGTGCCGATTCTTTC
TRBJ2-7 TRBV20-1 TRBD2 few CSATMTSGSYEQYF TGCAGTGCTACTATGACTAGCGGGAGTTACGAGCAGTACTTC
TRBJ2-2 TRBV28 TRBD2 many CASITMGSGTRGELFF TGTGCCAGCATTACCATGGGTAGCGGGACGCGGGGGGAGCTGTTTTTT
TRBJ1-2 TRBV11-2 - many CASSSVNYGYTF TGTGCCAGCAGCTCCGTGAACTATGGCTACACCTTC
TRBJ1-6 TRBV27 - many CASSFSDSWNSPLHF TGTGCCAGCAGTTTTTCCGACAGTTGGAATTCACCCCTCCACTTT
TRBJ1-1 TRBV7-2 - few CAGSSKGTLEAFF TGTGCCGGCAGCTCAAAAGGGACCCTTGAAGCTTTCTTT
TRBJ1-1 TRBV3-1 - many CASSVVGPNTEAFF TGTGCCAGCAGCGTCGTAGGGCCGAACACTGAAGCTTTCTTT
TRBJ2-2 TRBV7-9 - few CASSPQGPGTGELFF TGTGCCAGCAGCCCCCAAGGCCCCGGCACCGGGGAGCTGTTTTTT
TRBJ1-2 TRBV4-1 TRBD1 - CASRQVTSAGQSYGYTF TGCGCCAGCAGGCAAGTCACGAGTGCGGGACAGTCCTATGGCTACACCTTC
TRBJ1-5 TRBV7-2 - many CASSLQAGVVPQPQHF TGTGCCAGCAGCTTACAGGCAGGAGTAGTTCCTCAGCCCCAGCATTTT
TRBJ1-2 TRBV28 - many CASSFTGDPNYGYTF TGTGCCAGCAGTTTTACAGGTGATCCTAACTATGGCTACACCTTC
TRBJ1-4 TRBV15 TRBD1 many CATSSLLDREREKLFF TGTGCCACCAGCAGTCTCTTGGACAGGGAAAGAGAAAAACTGTTTTTT
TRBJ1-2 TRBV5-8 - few CASSLWAGANYGYTF TGTGCCAGCAGCTTGTGGGCAGGGGCAAACTATGGCTACACCTTC
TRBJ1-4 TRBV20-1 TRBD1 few CSPSQGVLGKLFF TGCAGTCCCTCGCAGGGGGTTCTCGGAAAACTGTTTTTT
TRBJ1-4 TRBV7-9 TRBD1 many CASSSGQGAAKLFF TGTGCCAGCAGCTCCGGACAGGGGGCAGCAAAACTGTTTTTT
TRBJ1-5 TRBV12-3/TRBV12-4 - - CASTRSSEGNQPQHF TGTGCCAGCACTAGGTCTTCTGAGGGCAATCAGCCCCAGCATTTT
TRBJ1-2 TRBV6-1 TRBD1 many CASILRQGATPYGYTF TGTGCCAGCATACTGCGACAGGGAGCTACACCCTATGGCTACACCTTC
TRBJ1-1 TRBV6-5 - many CASSYSRGHTEAFF TGTGCCAGCAGTTACTCCCGGGGGCACACTGAAGCTTTCTTT
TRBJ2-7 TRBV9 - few CASSVSAGSSYEQYF TGTGCCAGCAGCGTTTCGGCAGGGAGCTCCTACGAGCAGTACTTC
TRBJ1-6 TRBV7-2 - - CASSLKAGSYNSPLHF TGTGCCAGCAGCCTAAAGGCAGGCTCCTATAATTCACCCCTCCACTTT
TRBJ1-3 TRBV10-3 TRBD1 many CATKRDRDGNTIYF TGTGCCACCAAGCGGGACAGGGACGGAAACACCATATATTTT
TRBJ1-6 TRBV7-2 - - CASSLLRQHNSPLHF TGTGCCAGCAGCTTACTTAGACAACATAATTCACCCCTCCACTTT
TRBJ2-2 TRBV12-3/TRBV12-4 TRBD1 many CASSPGGNTGELFF TGTGCCAGCAGCCCAGGGGGTAACACCGGGGAGCTGTTTTTT
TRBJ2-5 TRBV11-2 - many CASSLDPRQAQETQYF TGTGCCAGCAGCTTAGATCCGAGACAGGCCCAAGAGACCCAGTACTTC
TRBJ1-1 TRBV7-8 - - CASSSGLRGGGAFF TGTGCCAGCAGCTCGGGACTCAGGGGCGGTGGAGCTTTCTTT
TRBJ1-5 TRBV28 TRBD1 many CASSSDTWTGPHNQPQHF TGTGCCAGCAGTTCCGATACATGGACAGGGCCACACAATCAGCCCCAGCATTTT
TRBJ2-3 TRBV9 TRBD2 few CASSGLAGEGTDTQYF TGTGCCAGCAGCGGACTGGCGGGAGAGGGGACAGATACGCAGTATTTT
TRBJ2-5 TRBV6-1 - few CASSDTETQYF TGTGCCAGCAGTGATACAGAGACCCAGTACTTC
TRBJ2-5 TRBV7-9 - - CASSYQGRIETQYF TGTGCCAGCAGCTACCAGGGAAGGATCGAGACCCAGTACTTC
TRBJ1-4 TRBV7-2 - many CASSFAYEKLFF TGTGCCAGCAGCTTCGCCTATGAAAAACTGTTTTTT
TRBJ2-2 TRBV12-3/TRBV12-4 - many CASSPDTGELFF TGTGCCAGCAGCCCTGACACCGGGGAGCTGTTTTTT
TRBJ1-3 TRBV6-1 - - CASSKPGHDGNTIYF TGTGCCAGCAGTAAACCGGGACACGACGGAAACACCATATATTTT
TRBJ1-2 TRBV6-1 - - CASTLRSGPANYGYTF TGTGCCAGCACCCTCCGTTCGGGACCAGCTAACTATGGCTACACCTTC
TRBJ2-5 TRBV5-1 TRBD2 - CASSLTARGGFQETQYF TGCGCCAGCAGCTTAACGGCTCGCGGGGGGTTCCAAGAGACCCAGTACTTC
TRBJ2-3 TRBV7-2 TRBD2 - CASSRSGGTDTQYF TGTGCCAGCAGCCGCAGCGGGGGGACAGATACGCAGTATTTT
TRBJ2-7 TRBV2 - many CASRQTETSYEQYF TGTGCCAGCAGGCAGACCGAGACCTCCTACGAGCAGTACTTC
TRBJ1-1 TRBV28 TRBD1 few CASRGQGKAFF TGTGCCAGCAGAGGACAGGGCAAAGCTTTCTTT
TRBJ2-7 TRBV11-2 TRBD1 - CASSALTGSYEQYF TGTGCCAGCAGCGCCCTGACAGGGTCCTACGAGCAGTACTTC
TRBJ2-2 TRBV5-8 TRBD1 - CASSNGQELSTGELFF TGTGCCAGCAGCAACGGACAGGAGCTTTCCACCGGGGAGCTGTTTTTT
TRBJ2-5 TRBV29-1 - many CSVGGRETQYF TGCAGCGTTGGGGGTAGGGAGACCCAGTACTTC
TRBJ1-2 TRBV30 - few CAWSRDHPIYGYTF TGTGCCTGGAGTAGGGACCACCCTATCTATGGCTACACCTTC